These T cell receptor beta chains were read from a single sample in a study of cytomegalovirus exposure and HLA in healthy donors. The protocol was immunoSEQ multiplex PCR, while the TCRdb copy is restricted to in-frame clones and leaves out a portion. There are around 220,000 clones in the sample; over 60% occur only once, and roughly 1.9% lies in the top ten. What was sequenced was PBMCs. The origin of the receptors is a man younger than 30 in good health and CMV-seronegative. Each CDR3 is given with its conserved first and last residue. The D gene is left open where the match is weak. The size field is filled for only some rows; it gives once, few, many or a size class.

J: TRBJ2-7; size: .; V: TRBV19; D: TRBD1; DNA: TGTGCCAGTATGGACAGGACCTACGAGCAGTACTTC; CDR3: CASMDRTYEQYF
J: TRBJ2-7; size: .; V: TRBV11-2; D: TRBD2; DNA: TGTGCCAGCAGCACCTCTAGCGGGCCCTCCTACGAGCAGTACTTC; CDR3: CASSTSSGPSYEQYF
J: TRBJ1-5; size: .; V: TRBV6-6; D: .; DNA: TGTGCCAGCAGTTCCGGACAGAAGAATCAGCCCCAGCATTTT; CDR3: CASSSGQKNQPQHF
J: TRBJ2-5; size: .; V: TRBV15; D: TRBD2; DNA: TGTGCCACCAGCAGTGAACTAGCGGCCCTCGAGACCCAGTACTTC; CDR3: CATSSELAALETQYF
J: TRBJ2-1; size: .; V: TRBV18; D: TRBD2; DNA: TGTGCCAGCTCACCAGGGACTAGCGGGGGGGCACGGCAGTTCTTC; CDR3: CASSPGTSGGARQFF
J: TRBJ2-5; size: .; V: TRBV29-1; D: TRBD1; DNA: TGCAGCGCCTGGGACAGCCAAGAGACCCAGTACTTC; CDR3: CSAWDSQETQYF
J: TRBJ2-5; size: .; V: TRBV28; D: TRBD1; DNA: TGTGCCAGCAGTGGGGAATCGACAGGGTGGGAGACCCAGTACTTC; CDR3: CASSGESTGWETQYF
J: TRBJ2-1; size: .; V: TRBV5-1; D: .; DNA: TGCGCCAGCAGCTTGGGGGGGGAAACCTACAATGAGCAGTTCTTC; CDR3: CASSLGGETYNEQFF
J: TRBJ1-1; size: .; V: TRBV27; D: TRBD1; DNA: TGTGCCAGCAGTTTAACCACAGGGGGCGGTGAAGCTTTCTTT; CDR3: CASSLTTGGGEAFF
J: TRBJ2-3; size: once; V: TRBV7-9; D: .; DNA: TGTGCCAGCAGCTTAGCGGGGGGGCGAATCAGAGATACGCAGTATTTT; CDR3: CASSLAGGRIRDTQYF
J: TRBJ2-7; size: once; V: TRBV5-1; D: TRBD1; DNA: TGCGCCAGCAGCTCCGACAGGGGCATCTCCTACGAGCAGTACTTC; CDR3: CASSSDRGISYEQYF
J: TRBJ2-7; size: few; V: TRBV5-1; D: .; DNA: TGCGCCAGCAGCCAACAGGGAACCGAGCAGTACTTC; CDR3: CASSQQGTEQYF
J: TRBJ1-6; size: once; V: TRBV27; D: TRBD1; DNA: TGTGCCAGCAGGACAGGGAGCTCCTATAATTCACCCCTCCACTTT; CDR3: CASRTGSSYNSPLHF
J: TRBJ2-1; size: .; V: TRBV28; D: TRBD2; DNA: TGTGCCAGCAGTTTGGGACTAGCCTACAATGAGCAGTTCTTC; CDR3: CASSLGLAYNEQFF
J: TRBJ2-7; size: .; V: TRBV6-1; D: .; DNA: TGTGCCAGCAGTGAAGCGGATGAGGTTCGTGTCTACGAGCAGTACTTC; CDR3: CASSEADEVRVYEQYF
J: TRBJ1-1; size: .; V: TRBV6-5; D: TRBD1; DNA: TGTGCCAGCACCATGACAGGGGGAGAAGCTTTCTTT; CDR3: CASTMTGGEAFF
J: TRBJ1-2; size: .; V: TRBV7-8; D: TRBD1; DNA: TGTGCCAGCAGCTCAAGATTACCGGGACAGGGTTATGGCTACACCTTC; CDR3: CASSSRLPGQGYGYTF
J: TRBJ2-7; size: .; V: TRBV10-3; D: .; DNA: TGTGCCATCAGTGAGTCCAGCAGGGCCTACGAGCAGTACTTC; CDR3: CAISESSRAYEQYF
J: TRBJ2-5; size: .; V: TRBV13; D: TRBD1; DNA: TGTGCCAGCAGTCACACAGGGGACCCCCAAGAGACCCAGTACTTC; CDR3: CASSHTGDPQETQYF
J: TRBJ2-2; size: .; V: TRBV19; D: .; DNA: TGTGCCAGTAGTATTCACCTCGGACAGAACACCGGGGAGCTGTTTTTT; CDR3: CASSIHLGQNTGELFF
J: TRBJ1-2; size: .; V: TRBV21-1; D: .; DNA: TGTGCCAGCAGAAAACCCCTAGGGACAGGAAGGTGTGGCTATGGCTACACCTTC; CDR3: CASRKPLGTGRCGYGYTF
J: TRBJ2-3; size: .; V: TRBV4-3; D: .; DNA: TGCGCCAGCAGCCATGGACTGCCCACGGATACGCAGTATTTT; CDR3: CASSHGLPTDTQYF
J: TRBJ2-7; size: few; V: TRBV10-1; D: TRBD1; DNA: TGCGCCAGCCACCCCGGGACAGGGGGTTTCTCCGAGCAGTACTTC; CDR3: CASHPGTGGFSEQYF
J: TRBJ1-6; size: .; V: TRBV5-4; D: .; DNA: TGTGCCAGCAGCTTGTGGACAGTTTGGTATAATTCACCCCTCCACTTT; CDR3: CASSLWTVWYNSPLHF
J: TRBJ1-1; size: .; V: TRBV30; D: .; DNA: TGTGCCTGGACCAAACAAGGGGTGAACACTGAAGCTTTCTTT; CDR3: CAWTKQGVNTEAFF
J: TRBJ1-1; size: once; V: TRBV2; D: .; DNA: TGTGCCAGCAGTGAGGGCGGACTTTCGGGCACTGAAGCTTTCTTT; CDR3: CASSEGGLSGTEAFF
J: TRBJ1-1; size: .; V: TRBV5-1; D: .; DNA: TGCGCCAGCAGCTTGGCCGGGAACACTGAAGCTTTCTTT; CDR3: CASSLAGNTEAFF
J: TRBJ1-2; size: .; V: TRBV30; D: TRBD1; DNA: TGTGCCTGGATTCCGGACAGGCCCTACTATGGCTACACCTTC; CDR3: CAWIPDRPYYGYTF
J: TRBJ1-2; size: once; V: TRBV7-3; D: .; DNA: TGTGCCAGCAGCTTAATGGCCACCTCTCGGGAGTCCCCCTGGTATGGCTACACCTTC; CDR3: CASSLMATSRESPWYGYTF
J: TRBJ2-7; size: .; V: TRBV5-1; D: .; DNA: TGCGCCAGCAGCTCCGAGCCACCCTCCTACGAGCAGTACTTC; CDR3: CASSSEPPSYEQYF
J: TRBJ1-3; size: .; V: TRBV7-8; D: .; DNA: TGTGCCAGCAGCTTATCATCAGGCGGAAACACCATATATTTT; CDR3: CASSLSSGGNTIYF
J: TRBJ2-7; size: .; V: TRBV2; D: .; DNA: TGTGCCAGCAGGCAGGGTCTCAGTTACGAGCAGTACTTC; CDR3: CASRQGLSYEQYF
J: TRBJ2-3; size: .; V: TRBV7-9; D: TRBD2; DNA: TGTGCCAGCAGCTTAACCCCTTGGGCTAGCGGGGGGGCGGATACGCAGTATTTT; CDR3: CASSLTPWASGGADTQYF
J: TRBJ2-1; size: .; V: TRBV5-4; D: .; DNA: TGTGCCAGCAGCTTGCTGGGTGTGGGGGGTGGGAATGAGCAGTTCTTC; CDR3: CASSLLGVGGGNEQFF
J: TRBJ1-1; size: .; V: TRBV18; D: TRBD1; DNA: TGTGCCAGCTCAAAGTCCCGGGACAGGGCCACTGAAGCTTTCTTT; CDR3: CASSKSRDRATEAFF
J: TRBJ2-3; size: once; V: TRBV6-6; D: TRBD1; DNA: TGTGCCAGCAGTCCCGGGACAGGGCCCACAGATACGCAGTATTTT; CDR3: CASSPGTGPTDTQYF
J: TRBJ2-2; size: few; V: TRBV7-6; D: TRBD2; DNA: TGTGCCAGCAGCTTAGGGCGTGCGGGAGGAATTGACACCGGGGAGCTGTTTTTT; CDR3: CASSLGRAGGIDTGELFF
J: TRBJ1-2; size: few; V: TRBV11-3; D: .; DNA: TGTGCCAGCAGCGCTCTAGAGGCTGACTATGGCTACACCTTC; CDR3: CASSALEADYGYTF
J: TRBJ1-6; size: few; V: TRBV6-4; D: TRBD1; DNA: TGTGCCAGCAGTGTTTCCGGACAGGGAGGATCACCCCTCCACTTT; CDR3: CASSVSGQGGSPLHF
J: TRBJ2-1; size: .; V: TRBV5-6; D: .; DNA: TGTGCCAGCAGCTTGTTCAGCTACAATGAGCAGTTCTTC; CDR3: CASSLFSYNEQFF
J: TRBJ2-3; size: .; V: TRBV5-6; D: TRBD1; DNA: TGTGCCAGCAGCTTGAGGGGGACAGGGAGAACAGATACGCAGTATTTT; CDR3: CASSLRGTGRTDTQYF
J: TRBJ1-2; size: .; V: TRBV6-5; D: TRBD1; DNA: TGTGCCAGCAGTTACAGACAGGGTCGGGGCTATGGCTACACCTTC; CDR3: CASSYRQGRGYGYTF
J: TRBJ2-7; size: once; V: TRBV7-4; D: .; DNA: TGTGCCAGCAGCTTAGCGTGGGACTCAAAAATTAGGACCGACGAGCAGTACTTC; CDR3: CASSLAWDSKIRTDEQYF
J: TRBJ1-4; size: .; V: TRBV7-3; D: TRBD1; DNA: TGTGCCAGCAGCCAAGGGGGGACAGGGGTAGAAAAACTGTTTTTT; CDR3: CASSQGGTGVEKLFF
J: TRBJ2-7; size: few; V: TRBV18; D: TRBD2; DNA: TGTGCCAGCTCACTGGGGACTAGCGGCGCCGCCGAGCAGTACTTC; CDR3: CASSLGTSGAAEQYF
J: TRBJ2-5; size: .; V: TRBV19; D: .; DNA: TGTGCCAGTGGAAACAGGGTGGAGACCCAGTACTTC; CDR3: CASGNRVETQYF
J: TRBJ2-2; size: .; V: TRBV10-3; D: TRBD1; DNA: TGTGCCATCCAGGGGGACAGGGGGAGAGGGGAGCTGTTTTTT; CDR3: CAIQGDRGRGELFF
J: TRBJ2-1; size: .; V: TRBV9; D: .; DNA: TGTGCCAGCAGCGTATCTCCAGCGAGCTCCTACAATGAGCAGTTCTTC; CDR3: CASSVSPASSYNEQFF
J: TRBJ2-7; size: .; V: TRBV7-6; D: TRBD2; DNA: TGTGCCAGCAGCTTACGCCCGACTAGCGGGAGGGTAAAGTACTTC; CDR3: CASSLRPTSGRVKYF
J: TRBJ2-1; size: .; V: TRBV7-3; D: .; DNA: TGTGCCAGCAGCTTAACTAGGTCGGGGGAGCAGTTCTTC; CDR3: CASSLTRSGEQFF
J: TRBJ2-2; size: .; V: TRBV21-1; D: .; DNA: TGTGCCAGCAGCAGGGGGAGGGACGGTCACACCGGGGAGCTGTTTTTT; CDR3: CASSRGRDGHTGELFF